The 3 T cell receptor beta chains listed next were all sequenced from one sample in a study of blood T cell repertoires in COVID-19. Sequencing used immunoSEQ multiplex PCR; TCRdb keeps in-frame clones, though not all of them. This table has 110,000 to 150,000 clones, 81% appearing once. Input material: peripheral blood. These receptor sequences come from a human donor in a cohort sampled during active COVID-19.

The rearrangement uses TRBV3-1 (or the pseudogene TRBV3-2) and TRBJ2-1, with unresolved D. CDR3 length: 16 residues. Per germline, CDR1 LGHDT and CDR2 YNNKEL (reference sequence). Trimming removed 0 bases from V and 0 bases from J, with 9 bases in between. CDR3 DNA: TGTGCCAGCAGCCAAGATATCCAGATCTCCTACAATGAGCAGTTCTTC. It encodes CASSQDIQISYNEQFF.

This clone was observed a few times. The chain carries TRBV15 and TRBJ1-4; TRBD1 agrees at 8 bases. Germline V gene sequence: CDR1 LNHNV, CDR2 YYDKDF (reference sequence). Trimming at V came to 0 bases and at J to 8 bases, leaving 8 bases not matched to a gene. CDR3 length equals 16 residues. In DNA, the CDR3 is TGTGCCACCAGCAGAGATTATCAGGGGGCTGACGAAAAACTGTTTTTT. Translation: CATSRDYQGADEKLFF.

The CDR3: CASSIYNEQYF. The CDR3 coding sequence is TGTGCCAGCAGCATCTATAACGAGCAGTACTTC. This chain links TRBV3-1 (or the pseudogene TRBV3-2) with TRBJ2-7; D remains ambiguous. The CDR3 is 11 residues long. The germline CDR1 and CDR2 sequences are LGHDT and YNNKEL (reference sequence). The germline V and J ends were trimmed by 5 bases and 5 bases, with 7 bases remaining between them.